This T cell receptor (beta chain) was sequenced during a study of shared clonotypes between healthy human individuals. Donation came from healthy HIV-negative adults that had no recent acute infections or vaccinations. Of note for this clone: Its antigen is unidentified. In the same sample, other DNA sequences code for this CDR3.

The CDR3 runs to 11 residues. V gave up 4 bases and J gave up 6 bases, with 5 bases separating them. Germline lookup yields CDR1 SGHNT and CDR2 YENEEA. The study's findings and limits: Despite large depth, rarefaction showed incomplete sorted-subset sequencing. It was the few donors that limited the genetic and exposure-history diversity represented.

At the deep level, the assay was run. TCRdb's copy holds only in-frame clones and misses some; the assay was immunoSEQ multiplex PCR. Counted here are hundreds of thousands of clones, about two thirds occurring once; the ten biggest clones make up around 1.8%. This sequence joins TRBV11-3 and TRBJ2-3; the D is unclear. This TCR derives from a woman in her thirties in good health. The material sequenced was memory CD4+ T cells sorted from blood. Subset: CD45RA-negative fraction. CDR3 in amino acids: CASSSGDTQYF. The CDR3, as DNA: TGTGCCAGCAGCTCCGGGGATACGCAGTATTTT.